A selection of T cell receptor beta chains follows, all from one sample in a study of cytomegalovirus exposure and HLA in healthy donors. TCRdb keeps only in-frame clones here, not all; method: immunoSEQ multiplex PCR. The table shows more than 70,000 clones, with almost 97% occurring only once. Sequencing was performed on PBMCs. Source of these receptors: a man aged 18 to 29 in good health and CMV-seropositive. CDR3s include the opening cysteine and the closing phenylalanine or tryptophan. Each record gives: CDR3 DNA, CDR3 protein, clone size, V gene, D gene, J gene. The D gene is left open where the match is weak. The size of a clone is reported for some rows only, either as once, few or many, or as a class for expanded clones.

TGTGCCAGCACGACTTTGAACACTGAAGCTTTCTTT CASTTLNTEAFF - TRBV5-5 - TRBJ1-1
TGTGCCAGCAGCTTATACAGCCCCACAGATACGCAGTATTTT CASSLYSPTDTQYF - TRBV7-2 - TRBJ2-3
TGTGCCAGCAGCTCCTCTAGGACTAGCGGGATAGTCCACGAGCAGTACTTC CASSSSRTSGIVHEQYF - TRBV7-9 TRBD2 TRBJ2-7
TGTGCCAGCAGCGGCAATGTGGCCGCCTACGAGCAGTACTTC CASSGNVAAYEQYF - TRBV16 - TRBJ2-7
TGTGCCAGCAGCGCCCAGGACAGGGGTGGCATTCAGTACTTC CASSAQDRGGIQYF - TRBV7-9 TRBD1 TRBJ2-4
TGTGCCAGCAGCTTAACAGGGGGCTACAATGAGCAGTTCTTC CASSLTGGYNEQFF - TRBV7-8 TRBD1 TRBJ2-1
TGTGCCAGCAGCTTAGGAGGGACAGGGGGCGTCAATGAGCAGTTCTTC CASSLGGTGGVNEQFF - TRBV13 TRBD1 TRBJ2-1
TGCGCCAGCAGCTTGCGGGGGGGAAGAACCGGGGAGCTGTTTTTT CASSLRGGRTGELFF - TRBV5-1 TRBD2 TRBJ2-2
TGTGCCAGCAGCCAAGGGGCCGGCGGGGAGCCCCAGCATTTT CASSQGAGGEPQHF - TRBV4-2 - TRBJ1-5
TGTGCCAGCAGCGTAGGGATGCGGGGGGAGCTGTTTTTT CASSVGMRGELFF - TRBV9 - TRBJ2-2
TGTGCCAGCAGCCGGACAGGGGCAGACTACGAGCAGTACTTC CASSRTGADYEQYF - TRBV5-4 TRBD1 TRBJ2-7
TGTGCCAGCAGCTTATTCTGGCTAGTCCTCAATGAGCAGTTCTTC CASSLFWLVLNEQFF - TRBV7-8 - TRBJ2-1
TGTGCCAGTAGTATAGGGGGAGATCAGCCCCAGCATTTT CASSIGGDQPQHF - TRBV19 - TRBJ1-5
TGCGCCAGCAGCCAAGTAGTTTGGGGCAGACCAATTGAAAAACTGTTTTTT CASSQVVWGRPIEKLFF - TRBV4-1 - TRBJ1-4
TGTGCCACCAGCAGACGACAGGGTGGGGGAACTGAAGCTTTCTTT CATSRRQGGGTEAFF once TRBV15 TRBD1 TRBJ1-1